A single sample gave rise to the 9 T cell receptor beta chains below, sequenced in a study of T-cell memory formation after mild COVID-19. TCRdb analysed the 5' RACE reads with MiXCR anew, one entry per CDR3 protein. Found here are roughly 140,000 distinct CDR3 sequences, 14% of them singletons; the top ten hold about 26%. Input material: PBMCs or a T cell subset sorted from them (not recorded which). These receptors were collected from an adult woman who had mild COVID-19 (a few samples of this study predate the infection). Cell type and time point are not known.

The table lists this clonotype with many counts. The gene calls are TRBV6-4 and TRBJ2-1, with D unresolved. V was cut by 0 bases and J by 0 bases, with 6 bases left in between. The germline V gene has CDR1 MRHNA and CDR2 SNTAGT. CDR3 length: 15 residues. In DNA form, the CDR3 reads TGTGCCAGCAGTGACTCGAGGAGCTCCTACAATGAGCAGTTCTTC. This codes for CASSDSRSSYNEQFF.

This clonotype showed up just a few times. The CDR3 spells CASRPIENTEAFF. The CDR3 DNA is TGTGCCAGCAGGCCAATTGAGAACACTGAAGCTTTCTTT. This chain links TRBV27 with TRBJ1-1; D is ambiguous. V shed 6 bases and J shed 1 base, with 9 bases lying between them. The germline gives CDR1 MNHEY, CDR2 SMNVEV (reference sequence). The CDR3 sequence is 13 residues long.

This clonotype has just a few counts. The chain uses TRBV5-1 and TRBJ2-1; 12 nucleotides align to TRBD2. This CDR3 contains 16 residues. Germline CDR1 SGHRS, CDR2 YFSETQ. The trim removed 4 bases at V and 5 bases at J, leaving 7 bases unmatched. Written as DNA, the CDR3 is TGCGCCAGCAGCCCCGGACTAGCGGGGATACACAATGAGCAGTTCTTC. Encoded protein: CASSPGLAGIHNEQFF.

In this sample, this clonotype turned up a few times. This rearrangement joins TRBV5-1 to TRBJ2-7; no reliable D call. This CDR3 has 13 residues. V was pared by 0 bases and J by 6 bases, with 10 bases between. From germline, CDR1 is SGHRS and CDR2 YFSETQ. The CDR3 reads CASSLDRPVEQYF. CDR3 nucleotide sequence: TGCGCCAGCAGCTTGGATCGTCCCGTCGAGCAGTACTTC.

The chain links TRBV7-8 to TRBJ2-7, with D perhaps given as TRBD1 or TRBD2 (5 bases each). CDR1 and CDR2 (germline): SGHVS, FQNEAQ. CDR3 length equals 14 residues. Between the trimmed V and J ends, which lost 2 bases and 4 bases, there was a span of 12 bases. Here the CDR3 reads CASSLLGVRYEQYF. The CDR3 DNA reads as TGTGCCAGCAGCTTACTGGGGGTACGTTACGAGCAGTACTTC.

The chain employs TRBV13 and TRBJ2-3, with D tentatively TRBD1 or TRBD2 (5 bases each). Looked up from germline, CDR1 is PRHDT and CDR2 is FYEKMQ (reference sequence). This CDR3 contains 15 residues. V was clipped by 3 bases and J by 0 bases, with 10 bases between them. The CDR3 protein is CASSFRDGSTDTQYF. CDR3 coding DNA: TGTGCCAGCAGCTTCCGGGACGGTAGCACAGATACGCAGTATTTT. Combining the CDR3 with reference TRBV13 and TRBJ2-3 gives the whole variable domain AAGVIQSPRHLIKEKRETATLKCYPIPRHDTVYWYQQGPGQDPQFLISFYEKMQSDKGSIPDRFSAQQFSDYHSELNMSSLELGDSALYFCASSFRDGSTDTQYFGPGTRLTVL.

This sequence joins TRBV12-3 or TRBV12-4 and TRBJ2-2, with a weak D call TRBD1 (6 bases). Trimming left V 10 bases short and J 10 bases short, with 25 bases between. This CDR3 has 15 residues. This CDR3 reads CATLTLDRPVAELFF. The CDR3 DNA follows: TGTGCCACCCTGACCTTAGACAGGCCGGTGGCGGAGCTGTTTTTT.

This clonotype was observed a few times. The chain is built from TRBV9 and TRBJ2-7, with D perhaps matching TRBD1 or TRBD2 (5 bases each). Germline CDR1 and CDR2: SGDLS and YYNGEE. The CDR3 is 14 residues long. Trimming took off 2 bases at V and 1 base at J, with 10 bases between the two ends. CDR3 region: CASSVMGDSYEQYF. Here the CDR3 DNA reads TGTGCCAGCAGCGTTATGGGGGATTCCTACGAGCAGTACTTC. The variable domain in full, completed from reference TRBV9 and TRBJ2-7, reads DSGVTQTPKHLITATGQRVTLRCSPRSGDLSVYWYQQSLDQGLQFLIQYYNGEERAKGNILERFSAQQFPDLHSELNLSSLELGDSALYFCASSVMGDSYEQYFGPGTRLTVT.

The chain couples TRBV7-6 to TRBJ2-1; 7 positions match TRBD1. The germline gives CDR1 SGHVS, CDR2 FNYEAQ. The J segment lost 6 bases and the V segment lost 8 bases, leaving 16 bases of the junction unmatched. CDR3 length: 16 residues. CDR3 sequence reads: CASGRERGRRSNEQFF. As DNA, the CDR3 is TGTGCCAGCGGCAGGGAGAGGGGGCGACGGAGCAATGAGCAGTTCTTC.